Below are 25 T cell receptor beta chains sequenced from a single sample in a study of blood T cell repertoires in COVID-19. Libraries were prepared by immunoSEQ multiplex PCR; TCRdb keeps only in-frame clonotypes and omits some of them. The data show 180,000 or so clones, over 75% seen once. The sample comprised PBMCs or T cells enriched from blood (not recorded which). Receptors were obtained from a man aged 45-60 years who had recovered from COVID-19.

The chain combines TRBV14 with TRBJ1-1; 11 bases fit TRBD1. Unmatched junction bases numbered 0, after V lost 3 bases and J lost 3 bases. The CDR3 length is 14 residues. Germline V gives CDR1 SGHDN, CDR2 FVKESK. For the CDR3, the DNA is TGTGCCAGCAGCCAGGACAGGGGGCACACTGAAGCTTTCTTT. Protein: CASSQDRGHTEAFF.

This chain connects TRBV5-4 to TRBJ1-1; no reliable D call. The CDR3 has 12 residues. V lost 4 bases and J lost 7, with 11 bases in between. Germline loops: CDR1 SGHNT, CDR2 YYREEE (reference sequence). In nucleotides, the CDR3 is TGTGCCAGCAGCCAAACTGTCGGTGAAGCTTTCTTT. Protein product: CASSQTVGEAFF.

This clone has only a few counts. The V call is TRBV28, the J call TRBJ1-2, with D perhaps TRBD1 (6 bases). There are 14 residues in the CDR3. The germline V gene encodes CDR1 MDHEN and CDR2 SYDVKM. The V and J ends lost 2 bases and 2 bases respectively, with 9 bases between them. The CDR3 protein is CASSLMDRNYGYTF. DNA for the CDR3: TGTGCCAGCAGTTTAATGGACAGAAACTATGGCTACACCTTC.

The chain is built from TRBV28 and TRBJ2-7; TRBD1 matches 7 bases. Germline V gene sequence: CDR1 MDHEN, CDR2 SYDVKM. Trimming removed 10 bases from V and 2 bases from J; junction bases left unmatched: 11. The CDR3 is 14 amino acids. In DNA, the CDR3 is TGTGCCACCATGGCAGGGGGAGAGGCCTACGAGCAGTACTTC. Translated: CATMAGGEAYEQYF.

This clone was recorded once. The chain couples TRBV18 to TRBJ1-4, with D perhaps matching TRBD1 (6 bases). Per the germline V gene, CDR1 is KGHSH and CDR2 is LQKENI. Trimming cost V 2 bases and J 3 bases, with 13 bases left between them. The CDR3 extends over 16 amino acids. The CDR3 bases are TGTGCCAGCTCACCAGGCCGGGGGGCAGCTAATGAAAAACTGTTTTTT. Encoded protein: CASSPGRGAANEKLFF.

V usage is TRBV15 and J usage is TRBJ2-7; D might be TRBD1 (5 bases). V was cut by 1 base and J by 0 bases, with 7 bases left in between. The CDR3 has 14 amino acids. The V gene's germline CDR1 is LNHNV and CDR2 YYDKDF (reference sequence). As DNA, the CDR3 is TGTGCCACCAGCAGAGGCAGGGACTCCTACGAGCAGTACTTC. Amino acid sequence: CATSRGRDSYEQYF.

The rearrangement joins TRBV18 to TRBJ2-6; no clear D gene. V gave up 6 bases and J gave up 0 bases, with 15 bases separating them. The germline V gene encodes CDR1 KGHSH and CDR2 LQKENI. The CDR3 has 17 amino acids. The chain's CDR3 is CASSLKSSSSGANVLTF. Here the CDR3 DNA reads TGTGCCAGCTCCCTTAAGTCGTCGAGCTCTGGGGCCAACGTCCTGACTTTC.

V gene TRBV28 combines with J gene TRBJ1-4; D not certain. Trimming pared 3 bases from V and 7 bases from J, leaving 18 bases between. Per germline, CDR1 MDHEN and CDR2 SYDVKM. The CDR3 consists of 16 residues. The CDR3 loop is CASSLVWQTGREKLFF. The CDR3 DNA is TGTGCCAGCAGTTTGGTTTGGCAGACGGGTCGTGAAAAACTGTTTTTT. Variable domain in full (rest from reference TRBV28 and TRBJ1-4): DVKVTQSSRYLVKRTGEKVFLECVQDMDHENMFWYRQDPGLGLRLIYFSYDVKMKEKGDIPEGYSVSREKKERFSLILESASTNQTSMYLCASSLVWQTGREKLFFGSGTQLSVL.

The J gene is TRBJ1-4, the V gene TRBV21-1; TRBD1 reflects the table's D call only, with no check against the DNA. TRBV21-1 is a pseudogene. The CDR3 extends over 10 amino acids. This CDR3 reads CASPGQCLFF. The CDR3 DNA sequence: TGTGCCAGCCCGGGACAGTGTCTGTTTTTT.

The rearrangement joins TRBV2 to TRBJ2-1, with TRBD2 matching 11 bases. This CDR3 has 16 residues. Trimming took 5 bases from V and 1 from J; bases not matched to a gene: 4. Germline CDR1 SNHLY, CDR2 FYNNEI. CDR3 nucleotide sequence: TGTGCCAGCAGTCCCGGGACTAGCGGTTCCTACAATGAGCAGTTCTTC. Translating it yields CASSPGTSGSYNEQFF.

The V call is TRBV2, the J call TRBJ1-2, with D possibly being TRBD1 (6 bases). Trimming removed 2 bases at V and 4 bases at J, with 11 bases between. In germline, CDR1 is SNHLY, CDR2 FYNNEI. The CDR3 contains 14 residues. CDR3 nucleotide sequence: TGTGCCAGCAGTGAATCGGGCAGGGGCTATGGCTACACCTTC. This translates into CASSESGRGYGYTF.

V gene TRBV30 combines with J gene TRBJ1-5; 7 nucleotides align to TRBD1. The CDR3 extends over 15 amino acids. V was pared by 7 bases and J by 4 bases, with 13 bases of the junction left unmatched. Germline values: CDR1 GTSNPN, CDR2 SVGIG (reference sequence). In nucleotides, the CDR3 is TGTGCCTTTGTGGAGAGAGGGGGCTGGAATCAGCCCCAGCATTTT. Residues: CAFVERGGWNQPQHF.

The genes are TRBV19 and TRBJ1-1; weak D call: TRBD1 (6 bases). There are 15 residues in the CDR3. Trimming stripped 3 bases from V and 0 bases from J, with 11 bases between. Germline CDR1 is LNHDA and CDR2 is SQIVND (reference sequence). The CDR3 protein is CASSMDSQMNTEAFF. The DNA for the CDR3 is TGTGCCAGTAGTATGGACAGTCAGATGAACACTGAAGCTTTCTTT. Full variable domain (missing parts from reference TRBV19 and TRBJ1-1): DGGITQSPKYLFRKEGQNVTLSCEQNLNHDAMYWYRQDPGQGLRLIYYSQIVNDFQKGDIAEGYSVSREKKESFPLTVTSAQKNPTAFYLCASSMDSQMNTEAFFGQGTRLTVV.

The gene calls are TRBV7-2 and TRBJ2-7; weak D call: TRBD2 (5 bases). The V end was cut by 0 bases, the J end by 1 base, with 7 bases between. The CDR3 contains 14 residues. The germline CDR1 and CDR2 sequences are SGHTA and FQGNSA. The CDR3 protein is CASSLAPGSYEQYF. CDR3 DNA: TGTGCCAGCAGCTTAGCCCCGGGGTCCTACGAGCAGTACTTC.

This clone has only a few counts. V and J are TRBV9 and TRBJ2-1; TRBD2 agrees at 10 bases. This CDR3 is built from 15 residues. J gave up 6 bases and V 0 bases, and 3 bases lay outside the gene matches. CDR1 is SGDLS, CDR2 YYNGEE, per germline. The CDR3 DNA is TGTGCCAGCAGCGTAGAACTAGCGGGGATCAATGAGCAGTTCTTC. This translates into CASSVELAGINEQFF. The full variable domain, rest sourced from reference TRBV9 and TRBJ2-1, is DSGVTQTPKHLITATGQRVTLRCSPRSGDLSVYWYQQSLDQGLQFLIQYYNGEERAKGNILERFSAQQFPDLHSELNLSSLELGDSALYFCASSVELAGINEQFFGPGTRLTVL.

V gene TRBV28 combines with J gene TRBJ2-5; D perhaps matches TRBD2 (5 bases). This CDR3 contains 14 residues. Trimming took 5 bases from V and 2 from J, leaving 12 bases between them. Germline loops: CDR1 MDHEN, CDR2 SYDVKM. The CDR3 DNA sequence: TGTGCCAGCAGTCCGGGGTCACTTCAAGAGACCCAGTACTTC. Translated, it gives CASSPGSLQETQYF.

In this sample, this clone turned up once. The CDR3 region is CASSIIRDQPQHF. The CDR3 nucleotides are TGTGCCAGTAGTATCATCCGGGATCAGCCCCAGCATTTT. This rearrangement joins TRBV19 to TRBJ1-5; D remains unclear. Trimming removed 3 bases at V and 5 bases at J, with 8 bases between. Germline CDR1 reads LNHDA; CDR2 reads SQIVND (reference sequence). The CDR3 covers 13 residues.

The V call is TRBV27, the J call TRBJ1-6, with a possible D match to TRBD1 (6 bases). This CDR3 comprises 14 residues. Trimming shortened V by 5 bases and J by 8 bases, and 13 bases separated the two germline ends. CDR1 is MNHEY, CDR2 SMNVEV, per germline (reference sequence). Written as DNA, the CDR3 is TGTGCCAGCAGTAAAACCTACAGGGATTCACCCCTCCACTTT. Translation gives CASSKTYRDSPLHF.

V usage is TRBV6-5 and J usage is TRBJ1-5, with 7 bases lining up with TRBD1. Germline V lookup: CDR1 MNHEY, CDR2 SVGAGI. Losses at the gene ends were 7 bases for V and 4 bases for J; bases not matched to a gene: 10. The CDR3 totals 15 residues. CDR3 bases: TGTGCCAGCACCGACTTGGGACAGCCAAATCAGCCCCAGCATTTT. This encodes CASTDLGQPNQPQHF.

This clone was seen a single time. The chain uses TRBV6-5 and TRBJ2-7; the D is unclear. The CDR3 has 15 residues. Trimming took 0 bases from V and 2 from J, leaving 11 bases between them. CDR1 and CDR2 (germline): MNHEY, SVGAGI. This CDR3 is CASSYSVRSTYEQYF. CDR3 nucleotide sequence: TGTGCCAGCAGTTACTCAGTGCGGTCAACCTACGAGCAGTACTTC.

CDR3 sequence (DNA): TGTGCCAGCAGCTTAGTAAGTAGAGGGTACGAGCAGTACTTC. It is translated as CASSLVSRGYEQYF. The J gene is TRBJ2-7, the V gene TRBV7-9; weak D call: TRBD2 (5 bases). The CDR3 covers 14 residues. The ends were cut back, 1 base at V and 4 bases at J, with 11 bases in the middle. Germline V gene data show CDR1 as SEHNR and CDR2 as FQNEAQ (reference sequence).

The chain joins TRBV3-1 (or the pseudogene TRBV3-2) to TRBJ2-2; 8 bases fit TRBD1. The CDR3 is 17 residues long. The J segment lost 1 base and the V segment lost 1 base, leaving 5 bases of the junction unmatched. Germline loops: CDR1 LGHDT, CDR2 YNNKEL (reference sequence). The CDR3 here is CASSQARTGLNTGELFF. In DNA, the CDR3 is TGTGCCAGCAGCCAAGCCAGGACAGGGTTGAACACCGGGGAGCTGTTTTTT.

This sequence joins TRBV10-3 and TRBJ2-7, with a tentative D call TRBD1 (7 bases). CDR3 length: 12 amino acids. With 11 bases removed from V and 1 base from J, the gap between germline ends came to 12 bases. CDR1 and CDR2 (germline): ENHRY, SYGVKD. CDR3 DNA: TGTGCCGCGGGGACAGATTCCTACGAGCAGTACTTC. Its protein is CAAGTDSYEQYF.

The chain links TRBV7-2 to TRBJ1-1; D gene uncertain. V was cut by 3 bases and J by 1 base, with 6 bases left in between. The CDR3 is 13 residues long. CDR1 is SGHTA, CDR2 FQGNSA, per germline. CDR3 region: CASSFYGNTEAFF. In DNA form, the CDR3 reads TGTGCCAGCAGCTTCTACGGGAACACTGAAGCTTTCTTT.

The chain employs TRBV3-1 (or the pseudogene TRBV3-2) and TRBJ2-1; D is perhaps TRBD1 (6 bases). The CDR3 length is 16 residues. The V gene's germline CDR1 is LGHDT and CDR2 YNNKEL (reference sequence). The V and J ends lost 0 bases and 5 bases respectively, with 14 bases between them. The CDR3 is CASSQDQAGVDNEQFF. CDR3 sequence (DNA): TGTGCCAGCAGCCAAGATCAGGCAGGGGTTGACAATGAGCAGTTCTTC.